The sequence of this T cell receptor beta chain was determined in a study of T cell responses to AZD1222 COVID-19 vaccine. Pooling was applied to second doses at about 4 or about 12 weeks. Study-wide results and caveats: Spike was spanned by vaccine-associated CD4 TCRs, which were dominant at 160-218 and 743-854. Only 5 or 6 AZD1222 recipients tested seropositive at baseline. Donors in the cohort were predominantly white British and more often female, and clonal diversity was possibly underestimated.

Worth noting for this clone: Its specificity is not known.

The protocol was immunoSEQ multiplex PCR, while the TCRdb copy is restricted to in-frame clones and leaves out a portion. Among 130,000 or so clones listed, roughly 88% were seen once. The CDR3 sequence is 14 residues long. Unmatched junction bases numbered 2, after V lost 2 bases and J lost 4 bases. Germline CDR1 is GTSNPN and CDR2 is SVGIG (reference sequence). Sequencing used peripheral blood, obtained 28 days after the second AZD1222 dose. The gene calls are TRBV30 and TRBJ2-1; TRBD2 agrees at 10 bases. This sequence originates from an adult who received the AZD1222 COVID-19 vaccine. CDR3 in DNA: TGTGCCTGGAGTCGGACTAGCGGATACAATGAGCAGTTCTTC. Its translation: CAWSRTSGYNEQFF.